Below are 2 T cell receptor beta chains sequenced from a single sample in a study of OX40 agonist ivuxolimab in advanced cancers. Some clones are missing from TCRdb's copy, which holds only in-frame ones; the method was immunoSEQ multiplex PCR. The table shows roughly 23,000 clones, with over 75% occurring only once. The sample was CD4+ or CD8+ T cells sorted from blood, taken in a trial of the OX40 agonist ivuxolimab. The source is an adult with an advanced solid tumor such as melanoma, head and neck, liver or kidney cancer.

The gene calls are TRBV2 and TRBJ2-7, with D hard to call. The CDR3 extends over 11 amino acids. Between the trimmed V and J ends, which lost 6 bases and 1 base, there was a span of 4 bases. Per germline, CDR1 SNHLY and CDR2 FYNNEI. The CDR3 spells CASRISYEQYF. In DNA, the CDR3 is TGTGCCAGCAGAATTTCCTACGAGCAGTACTTC.

The rearrangement links TRBV27 to TRBJ1-6; D not resolved. Germline CDR1 is MNHEY and CDR2 is SMNVEV (reference sequence). The CDR3 runs to 15 residues. V dropped 10 bases and J dropped 4 bases, with 17 bases sitting between them. The chain's CDR3 is CATQSGPSYNSPLHF. As DNA, the CDR3 is TGTGCCACCCAATCCGGGCCCTCTTATAATTCACCCCTCCACTTT.